This passage covers 26 T cell receptor beta chains from one sample sequenced in a study of blood T cell repertoires in COVID-19. Measured with immunoSEQ multiplex PCR; TCRdb has only the in-frame clones, and not every one. The sample lists some 250,000 clones; roughly 83% were seen once. Sequencing was carried out using peripheral blood. The receptors were sampled from an elderly man with acute or convalescent COVID-19.

This clone has a handful of counts. The chain is built from TRBV18 and TRBJ1-3; D uncertain. The ends were cut back, 6 bases at V and 5 bases at J, with 8 bases in the middle. Germline V gene lookup returns CDR1 KGHSH and CDR2 LQKENI. The CDR3 sequence is 12 residues long. The DNA of the CDR3 is TGTGCCAGCTCCCCTACGAGAAACACCATATATTTT. It yields the protein CASSPTRNTIYF.

The chain is built from TRBV7-6 and TRBJ2-1, with 7 positions matching TRBD1. V dropped 4 bases and J dropped 5; count of bases not matched to a gene: 11. Germline V CDR1 and CDR2: SGHVS, FNYEAQ. The CDR3 consists of 16 residues. CDR3 DNA sequence: TGTGCCAGCAGCTCGGGACAGTCCCCGACGGACAATGAGCAGTTCTTC. It is translated as CASSSGQSPTDNEQFF.

This clone was observed once. The chain carries TRBV6-5 and TRBJ1-5; D is ambiguous. Germline V gives CDR1 MNHEY, CDR2 SVGAGI. The V and J ends lost 6 bases and 1 base respectively, with 7 bases between them. This CDR3 comprises 13 residues. The CDR3 protein is CASRTSSNQPQHF. CDR3 DNA: TGTGCCAGCAGGACTTCCAGCAATCAGCCCCAGCATTTT.

The gene calls are TRBV29-1 and TRBJ1-1, with TRBD1 matching over 7 bases. In germline, CDR1 is SQVTM, CDR2 ANQGSEA. The CDR3 spans 12 residues. The V and J ends lost 3 bases and 8 bases, in that order; junction bases with no gene match: 6. CDR3 region: CSVDSSGGEAFF. The CDR3 nucleotides read TGCAGCGTTGACTCCTCAGGGGGAGAAGCTTTCTTT.

The genes are TRBV5-5 and TRBJ2-3; TRBD1 might be the D (5 bases). CDR3 length: 13 residues. Germline values: CDR1 SGHKS, CDR2 YYEKEE (reference sequence). V was trimmed by 4 bases and J by 1 base, leaving 7 bases between them. CDR3 nucleotides: TGTGCCAGCAGCAGGGGTGGCACAGATACGCAGTATTTT. The encoded protein is CASSRGGTDTQYF.

The chain carries TRBV15 and TRBJ1-2; D is perhaps TRBD1 (6 bases). CDR1 LNHNV and CDR2 YYDKDF come from the germline V gene (reference sequence). V gave up 0 bases and J gave up 4 bases, with 12 bases separating them. The CDR3 consists of 15 residues. The DNA for the CDR3 is TGTGCCACCAGCAGAGATCCCGGGACAACCTATGGCTACACCTTC. This translates into CATSRDPGTTYGYTF. The complete variable domain, with remaining parts taken from reference TRBV15 and TRBJ1-2, reads DAMVIQNPRYQVTQFGKPVTLSCSQTLNHNVMYWYQQKSSQAPKLLFHYYDKDFNNEADTPDNFQSRRPNTSFCFLDIRSPGLGDTAMYLCATSRDPGTTYGYTFGSGTRLTVV.

J is TRBJ1-2 and V is TRBV3-1 (or the pseudogene TRBV3-2); unclear D gene. The germline V gene encodes CDR1 LGHDT and CDR2 YNNKEL (reference sequence). V was shortened by 6 bases and J by 7 bases, with 15 bases between the two germline ends. CDR3 length equals 13 residues. For the CDR3, the DNA is TGTGCCAGCAGTCATGCGGAGTTGGGTGGCTACACCTTC. It encodes CASSHAELGGYTF.

The chain uses TRBV5-8 and TRBJ1-1; a weak D match, TRBD1 (6 bases). Germline-derived CDR1 and CDR2 are SGHTS and YDEGEE. V lost 4 bases, J lost 0 bases, and 10 bases lay in between. The CDR3 contains 14 residues. This CDR3 reads CASSLTGVNTEAFF. The CDR3, as DNA: TGTGCCAGCAGCCTGACAGGTGTGAACACTGAAGCTTTCTTT.

The J gene is TRBJ2-7, the V gene TRBV7-2, with D possibly TRBD2 on 5 matching bases. Germline-derived CDR1 and CDR2 are SGHTA and FQGNSA. The CDR3 is made up of 15 amino acids. The ends were cut back, 3 bases at V and 2 bases at J, with 14 bases in the middle. CDR3 bases: TGTGCCAGCAGCTTTCCGGGATCCTTCCCCTACGAGCAGTACTTC. Residues: CASSFPGSFPYEQYF.

CDR3 protein: CASTVREQETQYF. CDR3 DNA: TGTGCCAGCACCGTACGGGAACAAGAGACCCAGTACTTC. The chain recombines TRBV18 with TRBJ2-5, with a weak D call TRBD2 (5 bases). Trimming removed 8 bases at V and 2 bases at J, with 12 bases between. The CDR3 length is 13 residues. Germline loops: CDR1 KGHSH, CDR2 LQKENI.

The chain has TRBV5-5 and TRBJ1-2; maybe TRBD1 (6 bases). There are 13 residues in the CDR3. The germline V and J ends were trimmed by 4 bases and 6 bases, with 13 bases remaining between them. Germline V CDR1 and CDR2: SGHKS, YYEKEE (reference sequence). As DNA, the CDR3 is TGTGCCAGCAGCACCGGGACATTAAATGGCTACACCTTC. Translating gives CASSTGTLNGYTF.

V is TRBV15 and J is TRBJ1-6, with D uncertain. Trimming pared 4 bases from V and 6 bases from J, leaving 4 bases between. There are 12 residues in the CDR3. The germline V gene encodes CDR1 LNHNV and CDR2 YYDKDF (reference sequence). For the CDR3, the DNA is TGTGCCACCAGCACAGTTAATTCACCCCTCCACTTT. It encodes CATSTVNSPLHF. The full variable domain, completed using reference TRBV15 and TRBJ1-6, is DAMVIQNPRYQVTQFGKPVTLSCSQTLNHNVMYWYQQKSSQAPKLLFHYYDKDFNNEADTPDNFQSRRPNTSFCFLDIRSPGLGDTAMYLCATSTVNSPLHFGNGTRLTVT.

The chain combines TRBV28 with TRBJ1-2; unclear D gene. Deletions cut 6 bases from V and 5 bases from J, with 10 bases between. CDR1 MDHEN and CDR2 SYDVKM come from the germline V gene. This CDR3 spans 12 amino acids. In DNA form, the CDR3 reads TGTGCCAGCAGAGCGGCTGTTTATGGCTACACCTTC. The encoded protein is CASRAAVYGYTF.

J is TRBJ1-4 and V is TRBV7-8, with D possibly being TRBD1 (5 bases). From germline, CDR1 is SGHVS and CDR2 FQNEAQ. V was cut by 7 bases and J by 8 bases, with 17 bases left in between. The CDR3 is 14 amino acids. The CDR3 DNA follows: TGTGCCAGCACCAAGCTTTCGCGGGGCGAAAAACTGTTTTTT. Protein: CASTKLSRGEKLFF. The full variable domain, completed using reference TRBV7-8 and TRBJ1-4, is GAGVSQSPRYKVAKRGQDVALRCDPISGHVSLFWYQQALGQGPEFLTYFQNEAQLDKSGLPSDRFFAERPEGSVSTLKIQRTQQEDSAVYLCASTKLSRGEKLFFGSGTQLSVL.

This chain links TRBV18 with TRBJ2-7, with 7 bases aligning to TRBD1. The CDR3 consists of 14 residues. The J segment lost 2 bases and the V segment lost 6 bases, leaving 7 bases of the junction unmatched. CDR1 and CDR2 (germline): KGHSH, LQKENI. The CDR3 bases are TGTGCCAGCTCTCGGGACAGCCATCCCTACGAGCAGTACTTC. It encodes CASSRDSHPYEQYF. Based on the CDR3 plus reference TRBV18 and TRBJ2-7, the full variable domain is NAGVMQNPRHLVRRRGQEARLRCSPMKGHSHVYWYRQLPEEGLKFMVYLQKENIIDESGMPKERFSAEFPKEGPSILRIQQVVRGDSAAYFCASSRDSHPYEQYFGPGTRLTVT.

The chain is built from TRBV4-3 and TRBJ1-3, with TRBD1 as a possible D gene (5 bases). Germline assignment: CDR1 LGHNA and CDR2 YSLEER. The CDR3 loop spans 13 amino acids. Trimming pared 0 bases from V and 10 bases from J, leaving 10 bases between. The chain's CDR3 is CASSQDRGSTIYF. The CDR3 region has the DNA TGCGCCAGCAGCCAAGATCGGGGGTCGACCATATATTTT.

J is TRBJ2-2 and V is TRBV3-1 (or the pseudogene TRBV3-2); 8 bases align to TRBD1. The CDR3 loop spans 17 amino acids. Germline V gives CDR1 LGHDT, CDR2 YNNKEL (reference sequence). The junction had 10 bases not matched to a gene; V was cut back by 3 bases and J by 4 bases. The DNA for the CDR3 is TGTGCCAGCAGCCAGTTACAGGGGGTCGGGATCACCGGGGAGCTGTTTTTT. Amino acids: CASSQLQGVGITGELFF.

The V gene is TRBV6-6, the J gene TRBJ2-2; the D gene is possibly TRBD2 (7 bases). There are 15 residues in the CDR3. Trimming shortened V by 4 bases and J by 5 bases, and 14 bases separated the two germline ends. The V gene's germline CDR1 is MNHNY and CDR2 SVGAGI (reference sequence). The CDR3 region has the DNA TGTGCCAGCAGTTCCTTAGGGGGGGCAACCGGGGAGCTGTTTTTT. It yields the protein CASSSLGGATGELFF.

The chain recombines TRBV19 with TRBJ1-4, with 7 bases matching TRBD1. The germline CDR1 and CDR2 sequences are LNHDA and SQIVND (reference sequence). This CDR3 region has 12 residues. Unmatched junction bases numbered 2, after V lost 5 bases and J lost 8 bases. The CDR3 nucleotides are TGTGCCAGTAGTGACAGGGAAGAAAAACTGTTTTTT. This gives the protein CASSDREEKLFF.

This chain connects TRBV5-8 to TRBJ1-1, with D uncertain. V was shortened by 6 bases and J by 6 bases, with 33 bases between the two germline ends. Germline V gene sequence: CDR1 SGHTS, CDR2 YDEGEE. The CDR3 extends over 19 amino acids. The CDR3 is CASNKIVLVSFSGSPEAFF. As DNA, the CDR3 is TGTGCCAGCAACAAAATCGTCCTGGTTAGCTTCTCCGGGAGCCCTGAAGCTTTCTTT.

The chain joins TRBV6-6 to TRBJ2-2; the D is unclear. Germline CDR1 and CDR2: MNHNY and SVGAGI (reference sequence). The CDR3 totals 12 residues. V was trimmed by 9 bases and J by 6 bases, leaving 11 bases between them. The CDR3 sequence is CASDLGAGELFF. The CDR3 nucleotides read TGTGCCAGTGACCTAGGAGCCGGGGAGCTGTTTTTT.

V and J are TRBV3-1 (or the pseudogene TRBV3-2) and TRBJ1-4; no definite D call. The germline V and J ends were trimmed by 0 bases and 3 bases, with 14 bases remaining between them. CDR3 size: 17 residues. CDR1 and CDR2 (germline): LGHDT, YNNKEL (reference sequence). CDR3 region: CASSQDPGGLANEKLFF. As DNA, the CDR3 is TGTGCCAGCAGCCAAGATCCCGGCGGGTTAGCTAATGAAAAACTGTTTTTT.

The rearrangement links TRBV11-2 to TRBJ2-2; D is possibly TRBD1 (6 bases). Germline-derived CDR1 and CDR2 are SGHAT and FQNNGV. V shed 2 bases and J shed 7 bases, with 11 bases lying between them. The CDR3 contains 14 residues. As DNA, the CDR3 is TGTGCCAGCAGCTTAAGAACAGGGAACGGGGAGCTGTTTTTT. Encoded protein: CASSLRTGNGELFF.

The table lists this clone with a count of one. This chain joins TRBV20-1 and TRBJ2-1, with 9 nucleotides matching TRBD2. Trimming removed 3 bases from V and 6 bases from J; junction bases left unmatched: 6. The CDR3 totals 14 residues. Germline values: CDR1 DFQATT, CDR2 SNEGSKA (reference sequence). The CDR3 DNA is TGCAGTGCTAGTGTGAGCGGGAGGCTCAATGAGCAGTTCTTC. Residues: CSASVSGRLNEQFF.

V and J are TRBV10-1 and TRBJ1-1; TRBD1 matches 9 bases. CDR1 is WNHNN and CDR2 is SYGVQD in the germline V gene (reference sequence). Trimming took 4 bases from V and 6 from J; bases not matched to a gene: 0. This CDR3 has 12 amino acids. CDR3 protein: CASSGQGAEAFF. The CDR3 bases are TGCGCCAGCAGTGGACAGGGGGCTGAAGCTTTCTTT.

CDR3 amino acids: CASSQDFGHSGNTIYF. CDR3 sequence (DNA): TGTGCCAGCAGCCAAGATTTTGGGCACTCTGGAAACACCATATATTTT. The chain combines TRBV3-1 (or the pseudogene TRBV3-2) with TRBJ1-3; no reliable D call. The CDR3 is made up of 16 amino acids. CDR1 LGHDT and CDR2 YNNKEL come from the germline V gene (reference sequence). V lost 0 bases, J lost 0 bases, and 9 bases lay in between.